This T cell receptor (beta chain) was obtained from a study of cytotoxic CD8 clonotypes in ibrutinib-treated CLL. Turning to the study itself: Included were 10 to 12 relapsed/refractory and about 15 treatment-naive patients, of whom fewer than 18 were IGHV unmutated.

Profiled with immunoSEQ multiplex PCR; TCRdb holds only in-frame clones, not every one. The repertoire holds some 12,000 clones, around three quarters seen once, with about 16% in the top ten. Trimming cost V 2 bases and J 2 bases; bases outside gene matches: 8. CDR3 length: 16 residues. Germline CDR1 is SGDLS and CDR2 is YYNGEE. The sequence was collected from a human donor with chronic lymphocytic leukemia. V gene TRBV9 combines with J gene TRBJ2-3; 7 bases are shared with TRBD2. The material sequenced was PBMCs, taken at disease progression, from a patient treated with ibrutinib. The CDR3 nucleotides are TGTGCCAGCAGCGTCCGGGCGGGAGTGGTCACAGATACGCAGTATTTT. Its translation is CASSVRAGVVTDTQYF.